The 10 T cell receptor beta chains listed next were all sequenced from one sample in a study of T cell responses to AZD1222 COVID-19 vaccine. Sequencing used immunoSEQ multiplex PCR; TCRdb keeps in-frame clones, though not all of them. This table has 150,000 to 200,000 clones, about 90% appearing once. Source: peripheral blood, taken on day 0 of AZD1222 vaccination. These receptors were obtained from an adult in good health.

The rearrangement joins TRBV2 to TRBJ2-7, with 8 positions matching TRBD2. Losses at the gene ends were 10 bases for V and 3 bases for J; bases not matched to a gene: 8. CDR1 and CDR2 from the germline V gene are SNHLY and FYNNEI. The CDR3 is 13 amino acids. The CDR3 DNA reads TGTGCCACCAGAGGACTAGCCGGCTACGAGCAGTACTTC. Residues: CATRGLAGYEQYF.

V gene TRBV10-1 combines with J gene TRBJ2-7, with 10 bases lining up with TRBD2. The CDR3 is made up of 18 amino acids. Germline V gives CDR1 WNHNN, CDR2 SYGVQD (reference sequence). V trimming: 2 bases; J trimming: 6 bases; junction bases outside the gene matches: 16. The DNA for the CDR3 is TGCGCCAGCAGTGAGCTGCTAGCGGGAGCCCCGGATGGGGCCGAGCAGTACTTC. This encodes CASSELLAGAPDGAEQYF.

The CDR3 region is CASSWDRGYTF. CDR3 nucleotides: TGTGCCAGCAGTTGGGACCGAGGCTACACCTTC. V gene TRBV12-3 or TRBV12-4 combines with J gene TRBJ1-2; D possibly corresponds to TRBD1 (5 bases). The germline V and J ends were trimmed by 4 bases and 8 bases, with 8 bases remaining between them. The CDR3 is 11 amino acids.

This chain uses TRBV24-1 with TRBJ2-2; 9 nucleotides match TRBD1. The J segment lost 6 bases and the V segment lost 0 bases, leaving 4 bases of the junction unmatched. CDR1 is KGHDR, CDR2 SFDVKD, per germline. The CDR3 consists of 16 residues. CDR3 nucleotides: TGTGCCACCAGTGATTTGAGGGACAGGGAGCCCGGGGAGCTGTTTTTT. This codes for CATSDLRDREPGELFF.

The rearrangement joins TRBV28 to TRBJ1-5; D possibly corresponds to TRBD1 (5 bases). Looked up from germline, CDR1 is MDHEN and CDR2 is SYDVKM. The CDR3 length is 13 residues. Trimming removed 6 bases from V and 6 bases from J, with 12 bases in between. Here the CDR3 reads CASRDQGSQPQHF. As DNA, the CDR3 is TGTGCCAGCAGAGACCAGGGAAGTCAGCCCCAGCATTTT.

The rearrangement uses TRBV29-1 and TRBJ2-5, with 7 bases matching TRBD1. Germline assignment: CDR1 SQVTM and CDR2 ANQGSEA. J lost 2 bases, V lost 5 bases, and 8 bases had no gene match. The CDR3 is 14 amino acids. The CDR3 coding sequence is TGCAGCGTTCCCGGGACAGTGGGGCAAGAGACCCAGTACTTC. Its protein product is CSVPGTVGQETQYF.

V is TRBV27 and J is TRBJ1-4; D gene unclear. V was pared by 5 bases and J by 0 bases, with 10 bases between. The length of the CDR3 is 15 residues. Germline V CDR1 and CDR2: MNHEY, SMNVEV (reference sequence). This CDR3 is CASSPHPATNEKLFF. In DNA form, the CDR3 reads TGTGCCAGCAGTCCTCACCCCGCAACTAATGAAAAACTGTTTTTT.

The chain carries TRBV6-2 or TRBV6-3 and TRBJ1-4; D perhaps matches TRBD1 (5 bases). Germline-derived CDR1 and CDR2 are MNHEY and SVGEGT. Trimming removed 5 bases from V and 8 bases from J, with 18 bases in between. The CDR3 loop spans 15 amino acids. Here the CDR3 reads CASSQTEGIGEKLFF. The CDR3 nucleotides are TGTGCCAGCAGTCAAACTGAGGGGATCGGCGAAAAACTGTTTTTT.

The rearrangement joins TRBV4-1 to TRBJ2-1; unclear D gene. CDR1 and CDR2 (germline): MGHRA, YSYEKL. The CDR3 extends over 18 amino acids. V was cut by 1 base and J by 0 bases, with 16 bases left in between. This CDR3 reads CASSQVDMGFFSYNEQFF. The CDR3 DNA reads as TGCGCCAGCAGCCAAGTAGATATGGGCTTCTTCTCCTACAATGAGCAGTTCTTC.

This chain links TRBV27 with TRBJ1-1, with D possibly TRBD1 on 6 matching bases. The V gene lost 4 bases and the J gene lost 1 base, with 10 bases spanning the gap. The germline V gene encodes CDR1 MNHEY and CDR2 SMNVEV (reference sequence). CDR3 size: 14 residues. In nucleotides, the CDR3 is TGTGCCAGCAGTTGGCAGGGGCCGAACACTGAAGCTTTCTTT. This gives the protein CASSWQGPNTEAFF.